These 21 T cell receptor beta chains were all obtained from the same sample, sequenced in a study of CD8 T cells in Susac syndrome. After extraction with the RNeasy kit, roughly 0.45 to 1 ug of the RNA was reverse transcribed using random hexamers. TCRdb ran MiXCR on the immunoSEQ multiplex PCR reads and lists one entry per CDR3 protein. Seen here are 150,000 to 200,000 distinct CDR3 sequences, under 97% observed once, and the top ten hold approximately 0.1%. The sequenced sample was CD4+ T cells from PBMCs. Source of these receptors: a human donor with Susac syndrome.

V usage is TRBV2 and J usage is TRBJ2-5; D is unclear. Trimming cost V 1 base and J 1 base, with 7 bases left between them. Germline V gene sequence: CDR1 SNHLY, CDR2 FYNNEI. The CDR3 spans 14 residues. The CDR3 reads CASSEDRVQETQYF. CDR3 in DNA: TGTGCCAGCAGTGAAGATCGGGTCCAAGAGACCCAGTACTTC.

The chain uses TRBV12-3 or TRBV12-4 and TRBJ1-1; possible D gene TRBD1, 5 bases. CDR3 size: 14 residues. V lost 7 bases and J lost 1, with 13 bases in between. The CDR3 nucleotides are TGTGCCAGCACCCAGGGACTCTCGAACACTGAAGCTTTCTTT. Its protein is CASTQGLSNTEAFF.

V is TRBV12-3 or TRBV12-4 and J is TRBJ1-6; tentative D call: TRBD1 (6 bases). V was clipped by 5 bases and J by 0 bases, with 11 bases between them. The CDR3 sequence is 16 residues long. This CDR3 reads CASSLGAGSYNSPLHF. The CDR3 DNA is TGTGCCAGCAGTCTGGGGGCGGGCTCCTATAATTCACCCCTCCACTTT.

The V call is TRBV2, the J call TRBJ2-3; 9 nucleotides line up with TRBD1. From germline, CDR1 is SNHLY and CDR2 FYNNEI. This CDR3 has 12 amino acids. The junction had 5 bases not matched to a gene; V was cut back by 10 bases and J by 6 bases. The CDR3 DNA is TGTGCCACGGGACAGGGATGGGATACGCAGTATTTT. Protein: CATGQGWDTQYF. The complete variable domain, with remaining parts taken from reference TRBV2 and TRBJ2-3, reads EPEVTQTPSHQVTQMGQEVILRCVPISNHLYFYWYRQILGQKVEFLVSFYNNEISEKSEIFDDQFSVERPDGSNFTLKIRSTKLEDSAMYFCATGQGWDTQYFGPGTRLTVL.

This clonotype was observed a single time. The chain carries TRBV12-3 or TRBV12-4 and TRBJ1-1; D is undetermined. The CDR3 extends over 14 amino acids. The V gene lost 3 bases and the J gene lost 5 bases, with 13 bases spanning the gap. The DNA for the CDR3 is TGTGCCAGCAGTTTTAAGGAGGGCAGGACTGAAGCTTTCTTT. Amino acids: CASSFKEGRTEAFF.

This chain's CDR3 is CASSPPKALAKNIQYF. CDR3 DNA sequence: TGTGCCAGCAGCCCTCCGAAGGCACTAGCCAAAAACATTCAGTACTTC. The chain links TRBV3-1 to TRBJ2-4; the D is unclear. The ends were cut back, 4 bases at V and 0 bases at J, with 13 bases in the middle. From germline, CDR1 is LGHDT and CDR2 YNNKEL (reference sequence). The CDR3 is 16 amino acids.

This chain connects TRBV18 to TRBJ2-5; TRBD2 matches at 8 bases. Trimming took 4 bases from V and 5 from J; bases not matched to a gene: 9. From germline, CDR1 is KGHSH and CDR2 LQKENI. This CDR3 region has 15 residues. CDR3 sequence (DNA): TGTGCCAGCTCACTGCATAGCGGGGCGGAGGAGACCCAGTACTTC. Translated, it gives CASSLHSGAEETQYF.

This clonotype was recorded once. The chain carries TRBV27 and TRBJ1-5; D perhaps matches TRBD1 (6 bases). This CDR3 has 13 residues. Germline CDR1 MNHEY, CDR2 SMNVEV (reference sequence). V was trimmed by 6 bases and J by 9 bases, leaving 15 bases between them. In nucleotides, the CDR3 is TGTGCCAGCAGGGTAACAGGGAGCGGGCCCCAGCATTTT. Translated: CASRVTGSGPQHF.

The genes are TRBV19 and TRBJ2-7; D not resolved. The V gene lost 6 bases and the J gene lost 3 bases, with 15 bases spanning the gap. The CDR3 contains 14 residues. CDR1 and CDR2 from the germline V gene are LNHDA and SQIVND (reference sequence). The CDR3 loop reads CASSRRTTDYEQYF. CDR3 in DNA: TGTGCCAGTAGCAGGAGAACTACGGACTACGAGCAGTACTTC.

This sequence joins TRBV6-6 and TRBJ2-1; the match to TRBD2 covers 12 bases. Per germline, CDR1 MNHNY and CDR2 SVGAGI (reference sequence). CDR3 length: 15 amino acids. The V and J ends lost 2 bases and 5 bases, in that order; junction bases with no gene match: 1. In nucleotides, the CDR3 is TGTGCCAGCAGTTACCCTAGCGGGGGGGACAATGAGCAGTTCTTC. Translated: CASSYPSGGDNEQFF.

This rearrangement joins TRBV29-1 to TRBJ2-2; TRBD1 matches 7 bases. CDR3 size: 14 residues. Germline loops: CDR1 SQVTM, CDR2 ANQGSEA. With V trimmed by 6 bases and J by 3 bases, 7 bases remained unmatched. The CDR3 sequence is CSVRADRDTGELFF. As DNA, the CDR3 is TGCAGCGTACGGGCCGACAGGGACACCGGGGAGCTGTTTTTT.

The J gene is TRBJ1-5, the V gene TRBV5-1, with TRBD1 as a possible D gene (6 bases). Trimming stripped 4 bases from V and 4 bases from J, with 12 bases between. Germline V gene sequence: CDR1 SGHRS, CDR2 YFSETQ. There are 14 residues in the CDR3. The CDR3 reads CASSPDRPNQPQHF. As DNA, the CDR3 is TGCGCCAGCAGCCCGGACAGACCGAATCAGCCCCAGCATTTT. The whole variable domain, filled in from reference TRBV5-1 and TRBJ1-5, reads KAGVTQTPRYLIKTRGQQVTLSCSPISGHRSVSWYQQTPGQGLQFLFEYFSETQRNKGNFPGRFSGRQFSNSRSEMNVSTLELGDSALYLCASSPDRPNQPQHFGDGTRLSIL.

The chain joins TRBV20-1 to TRBJ2-4, with 13 nucleotides matching TRBD2. V gave up 6 bases and J gave up 0 bases; unmatched junction bases: 8. The CDR3 has 17 residues. Germline V gene lookup returns CDR1 DFQATT and CDR2 SNEGSKA (reference sequence). The CDR3 DNA reads as TGCAGTGCGCCATTACTAGCGGGGGGGTTAGCCAAAAACATTCAGTACTTC. This translates into CSAPLLAGGLAKNIQYF.

The J gene is TRBJ1-2, the V gene TRBV4-3; possibly TRBD1 for D (6 bases). Trimming took 0 bases from V and 7 from J, leaving 15 bases between them. The germline gives CDR1 LGHNA, CDR2 YSLEER. The length of the CDR3 is 15 residues. In DNA, the CDR3 is TGCGCCAGCAGCCAAGAGACAGGCCGAGAGCTTGGCTACACCTTC. This codes for CASSQETGRELGYTF.

The chain is built from TRBV20-1 and TRBJ2-7; 8 nucleotides agree with TRBD1. V lost 5 bases, J lost 5 bases, and 5 bases stayed unmatched. Germline CDR1 reads DFQATT; CDR2 reads SNEGSKA (reference sequence). The CDR3 is 12 amino acids. The CDR3 DNA follows: TGCAGTGCTCGGACAGGGTCCCACGAGCAGTACTTC. It translates to CSARTGSHEQYF.

The gene calls are TRBV9 and TRBJ2-1, with 7 bases that match TRBD2. The germline gives CDR1 SGDLS, CDR2 YYNGEE. J gave up 7 bases and V 2 bases, and 6 bases lay outside the gene matches. CDR3 length: 14 amino acids. The CDR3 DNA reads TGTGCCAGCAGCGTCGGACTAGTGTTTAATGAGCAGTTCTTC. Translating gives CASSVGLVFNEQFF. Variable domain in full (rest from reference TRBV9 and TRBJ2-1): DSGVTQTPKHLITATGQRVTLRCSPRSGDLSVYWYQQSLDQGLQFLIQYYNGEERAKGNILERFSAQQFPDLHSELNLSSLELGDSALYFCASSVGLVFNEQFFGPGTRLTVL.

V is TRBV27 and J is TRBJ2-7; D unclear. The CDR3 loop spans 13 amino acids. The germline V gene has CDR1 MNHEY and CDR2 SMNVEV (reference sequence). With 2 bases removed from V and 12 bases from J, the gap between germline ends came to 17 bases. The CDR3 coding sequence is TGTGCCAGCAGTTTAGGGAATGGGCCACGATGGTACTTC. This codes for CASSLGNGPRWYF.

The chain couples TRBV30 to TRBJ2-7, with D perhaps matching TRBD2 (6 bases). In germline, CDR1 is GTSNPN, CDR2 SVGIG (reference sequence). Deletions cut 1 base from V and 4 bases from J, with 11 bases between. CDR3 length equals 13 residues. Here the CDR3 DNA reads TGTGCCTGGAGTGGGGGACTCGTATACGAGCAGTACTTC. It specifies CAWSGGLVYEQYF.

The rearrangement joins TRBV30 to TRBJ2-1; D gene ambiguous. The CDR3 spans 14 residues. The germline V gene encodes CDR1 GTSNPN and CDR2 SVGIG (reference sequence). V lost 5 bases to trimming and J lost 5 bases, with 16 bases between them. CDR3 residues: CAWGRPKLNNEQFF. As DNA, the CDR3 is TGTGCCTGGGGGCGTCCCAAATTAAACAATGAGCAGTTCTTC.

V gene TRBV10-3 combines with J gene TRBJ2-2, with a weak D call TRBD2 (6 bases). Trimming shortened V by 0 bases and J by 4 bases, and 21 bases separated the two germline ends. The germline V gene encodes CDR1 ENHRY and CDR2 SYGVKD. The CDR3 sequence is 19 residues long. The CDR3 sequence: CAISESRRGGVQVTGELFF. The CDR3 coding sequence is TGTGCCATCAGTGAGTCGCGTCGGGGAGGAGTCCAGGTCACCGGGGAGCTGTTTTTT.

This chain connects TRBV12-3 or TRBV12-4 to TRBJ2-1; 8 bases line up with TRBD2. The trim removed 6 bases at V and 4 bases at J, leaving 8 bases unmatched. This CDR3 is built from 15 residues. DNA for the CDR3: TGTGCCAGCAGACCAACTAGCGGACAGTACAATGAGCAGTTCTTC. It translates to CASRPTSGQYNEQFF.